Below are 13 T cell receptor beta chains sequenced from a single sample in a study of blood T cell repertoires in COVID-19 (TCRdb year 2020). The library was obtained by the immunoSEQ multiplex PCR assay. TCRdb obtained this table from immuneACCESS and retained in-frame rearrangements with V and J assigned. These tables miss some clones; where compared with another copy, unresolved V genes account for less than half of the shortfall, and the remainder is unexplained. Present in this sample are about 130,000 clones, around nine tenths of which were seen just once. The ten biggest clones cover roughly 11% of the sample. Input material: peripheral blood. The receptor set was obtained from a woman in her seventies with COVID-19, enrolled during active disease.

The chain employs TRBV10-3 and TRBJ1-2, with 9 bases matching TRBD1. Germline loops: CDR1 ENHRY, CDR2 SYGVKD. The length of the CDR3 is 14 residues. V shed 2 bases, J shed 7 bases, and the junction held 5 bases outside the gene matches. As DNA, the CDR3 is TGTGCCATCAGTGAGCCGGGACAGGGACCTGGCTACACCTTC. As protein: CAISEPGQGPGYTF.

The J gene is TRBJ1-2, the V gene TRBV7-8; D is unresolved. Trimming removed 4 bases from V and 3 bases from J, with 15 bases in between. Germline V gene data show CDR1 as SGHVS and CDR2 as FQNEAQ. This CDR3 is 15 amino acids long. The CDR3 nucleotides are TGTGCCAGCAGCTACAGCCATCAGTCGGACTATGGCTACACCTTC. Encoded protein: CASSYSHQSDYGYTF.

V is TRBV6-1 and J is TRBJ1-2; D unresolved. The V and J ends lost 1 base and 3 bases respectively, with 9 bases between them. The germline V gene has CDR1 MNHNS and CDR2 SASEGT. CDR3 length equals 14 residues. Here the CDR3 DNA reads TGTGCCAGCAGTGAAGGGGAGAAATACTATGGCTACACCTTC. Amino acids: CASSEGEKYYGYTF.

This chain connects TRBV6-1 to TRBJ1-1; D uncertain. This CDR3 is built from 15 residues. The germline gives CDR1 MNHNS, CDR2 SASEGT. Trimming pared 4 bases from V and 2 bases from J, leaving 14 bases between. The CDR3 here is CASSGAGSFNTEAFF. CDR3 bases: TGTGCCAGCAGTGGAGCCGGGAGCTTTAACACTGAAGCTTTCTTT.

CDR3 protein: CASSPRQGREQYF. Here the CDR3 DNA reads TGTGCCAGCAGTCCCCGACAGGGTAGGGAGCAGTACTTC. This chain links TRBV2 with TRBJ2-7; 7 bases are a match to TRBD1. The junction had 8 bases not matched to a gene; V was cut back by 5 bases and J by 7 bases. The germline gives CDR1 SNHLY, CDR2 FYNNEI. CDR3 length: 13 amino acids.

The V call is TRBV9, the J call TRBJ2-5; no reliable D call. The CDR3 is made up of 14 amino acids. Germline V lookup: CDR1 SGDLS, CDR2 YYNGEE. The ends were cut back, 3 bases at V and 3 bases at J, with 12 bases in the middle. CDR3 amino acids: CASSASFVEETQYF. As DNA, the CDR3 is TGTGCCAGCAGCGCAAGCTTCGTCGAAGAGACCCAGTACTTC.

J is TRBJ2-3 and V is TRBV28; possible D gene TRBD2, 7 bases. CDR1 is MDHEN and CDR2 is SYDVKM in the germline V gene. V lost 4 bases and J 2 bases, leaving 16 bases between the germline ends. The CDR3 is 16 amino acids. CDR3 sequence reads: CASSSVWGGDTDTQYF. CDR3 in DNA: TGTGCCAGCAGTTCCGTGTGGGGGGGCGACACAGATACGCAGTATTTT.

The chain employs TRBV28 and TRBJ1-4; 9 bases line up with TRBD1. The CDR3 is 16 amino acids. With 2 bases clipped from V and 4 bases from J, the junction kept 5 bases outside the gene matches. CDR1 MDHEN and CDR2 SYDVKM come from the germline V gene. The CDR3 is CASSLGTGPYNEKLFF. In nucleotides, the CDR3 is TGTGCCAGCAGTTTAGGGACAGGGCCTTATAATGAAAAACTGTTTTTT.

This clone appeared once. This chain joins TRBV28 and TRBJ1-5, with 7 bases fitting TRBD1. CDR3 length equals 14 residues. Trimming took 5 bases from V and 0 from J; bases not matched to a gene: 1. The germline gives CDR1 MDHEN, CDR2 SYDVKM. CDR3 DNA sequence: TGTGCCAGCAGTCCAGGGGGTAGCAATCAGCCCCAGCATTTT. Encoded protein: CASSPGGSNQPQHF.

The chain employs TRBV2 and TRBJ2-6; D perhaps matches TRBD2 (6 bases). Germline CDR1 reads SNHLY; CDR2 reads FYNNEI. This CDR3 is 13 amino acids long. V gave up 11 bases and J gave up 1 base, with 9 bases separating them. The CDR3 DNA is TGTGCCGAGGGAGGTTCTGGGGCCAACGTCCTGACTTTC. Its translation is CAEGGSGANVLTF.

This chain joins TRBV5-4 and TRBJ1-6; no firm D call. Germline assignment: CDR1 SGHNT and CDR2 YYREEE (reference sequence). This CDR3 is built from 13 residues. Trimming removed 4 bases from V and 11 bases from J, with 13 bases in between. CDR3 DNA: TGTGCCAGCAGCCATGAGCCAAATACACCCCTCCACTTT. This sequence encodes CASSHEPNTPLHF.

The chain is built from TRBV6-2 or TRBV6-3 and TRBJ1-1, with 7 bases identical to TRBD1. Unmatched junction bases numbered 10, after V lost 0 bases and J lost 3 bases. Germline CDR1 and CDR2: MNHEY and SVGEGT. This CDR3 region has 17 residues. CDR3 nucleotide sequence: TGTGCCAGCAGTTACTCGGCAGGGGGAACGGGGGACACTGAAGCTTTCTTT. Its translation is CASSYSAGGTGDTEAFF.

The chain links TRBV4-1 to TRBJ2-1, with 8 nucleotides matching TRBD2. Trimming removed 0 bases from V and 2 bases from J; junction bases left unmatched: 6. The CDR3 consists of 17 residues. Germline CDR1 and CDR2: MGHRA and YSYEKL. The CDR3 loop reads CASSQDRAGDPYNEQFF. CDR3 DNA: TGCGCCAGCAGCCAAGATCGAGCGGGGGACCCCTACAATGAGCAGTTCTTC.